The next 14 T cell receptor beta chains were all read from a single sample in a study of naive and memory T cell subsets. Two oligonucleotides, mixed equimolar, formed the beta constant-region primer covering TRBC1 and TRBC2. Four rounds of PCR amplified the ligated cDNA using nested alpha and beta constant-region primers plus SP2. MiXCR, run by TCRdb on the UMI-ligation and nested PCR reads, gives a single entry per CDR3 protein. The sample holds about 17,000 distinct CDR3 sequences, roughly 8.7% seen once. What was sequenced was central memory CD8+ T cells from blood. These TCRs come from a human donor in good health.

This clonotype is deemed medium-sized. The CDR3 sequence is CATSDSMDGTYNQPQHF. DNA for the CDR3: TGTGCCACCAGTGATTCCATGGACGGCACTTACAATCAGCCCCAGCATTTT. The V call is TRBV24-1, the J call TRBJ1-5; the D is unclear. The V gene's germline CDR1 is KGHDR and CDR2 SFDVKD. V lost 2 bases to trimming and J lost 3 bases, with 16 bases between them. The CDR3 extends over 17 amino acids.

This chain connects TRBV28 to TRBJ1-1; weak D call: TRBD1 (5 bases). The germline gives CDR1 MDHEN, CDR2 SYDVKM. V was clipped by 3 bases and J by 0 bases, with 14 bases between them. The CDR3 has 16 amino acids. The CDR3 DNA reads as TGTGCCAGCAGTTTTTACCCCAGGGTTATGAACACTGAAGCTTTCTTT. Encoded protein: CASSFYPRVMNTEAFF.

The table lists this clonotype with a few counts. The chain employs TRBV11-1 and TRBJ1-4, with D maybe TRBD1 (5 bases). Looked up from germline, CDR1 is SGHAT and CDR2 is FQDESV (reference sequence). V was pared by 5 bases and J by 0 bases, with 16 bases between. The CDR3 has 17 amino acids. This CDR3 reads CASSASGTFTTNEKLFF. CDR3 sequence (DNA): TGTGCCAGCAGCGCTTCCGGGACTTTTACAACTAATGAAAAACTGTTTTTT.

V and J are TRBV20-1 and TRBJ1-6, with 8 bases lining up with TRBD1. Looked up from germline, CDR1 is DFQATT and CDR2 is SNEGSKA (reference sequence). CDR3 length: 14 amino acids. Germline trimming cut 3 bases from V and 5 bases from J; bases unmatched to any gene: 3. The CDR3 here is CSASQGADNSPLHF. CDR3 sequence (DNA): TGCAGTGCTAGTCAGGGGGCCGATAATTCACCCCTCCACTTT.

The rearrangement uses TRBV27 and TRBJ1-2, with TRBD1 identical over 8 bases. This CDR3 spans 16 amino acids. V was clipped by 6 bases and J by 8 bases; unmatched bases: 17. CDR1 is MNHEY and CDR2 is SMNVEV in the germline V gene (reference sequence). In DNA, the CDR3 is TGTGCCAGCAGACCTGGACACAGGGGGTTAATCGGCGGCTACACCTTC. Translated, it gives CASRPGHRGLIGGYTF.

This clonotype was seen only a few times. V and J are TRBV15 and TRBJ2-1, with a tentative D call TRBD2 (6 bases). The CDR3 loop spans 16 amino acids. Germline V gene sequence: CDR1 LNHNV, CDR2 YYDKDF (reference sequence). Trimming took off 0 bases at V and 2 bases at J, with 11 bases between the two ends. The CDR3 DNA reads TGTGCCACCAGCAGAGATCGGGGGAACCCCTACAATGAGCAGTTCTTC. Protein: CATSRDRGNPYNEQFF.

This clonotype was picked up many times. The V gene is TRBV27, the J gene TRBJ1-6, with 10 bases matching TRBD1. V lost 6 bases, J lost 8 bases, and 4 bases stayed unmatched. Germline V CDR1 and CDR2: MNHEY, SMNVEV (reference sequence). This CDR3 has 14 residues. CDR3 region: CASRWTGGYSPLHF. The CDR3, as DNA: TGTGCCAGCAGATGGACAGGGGGTTATTCACCCCTCCACTTT.

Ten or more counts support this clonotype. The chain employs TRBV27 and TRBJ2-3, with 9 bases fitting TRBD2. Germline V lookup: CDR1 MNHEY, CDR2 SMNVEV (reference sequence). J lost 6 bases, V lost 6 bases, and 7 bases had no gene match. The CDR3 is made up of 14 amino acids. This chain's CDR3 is CASRFGTSRDTQYF. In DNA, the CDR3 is TGTGCCAGCAGGTTCGGGACTAGCAGGGATACGCAGTATTTT.

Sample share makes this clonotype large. CDR3 sequence reads: CASSPANYEQYF. CDR3 DNA: TGTGCCAGCAGCCCCGCCAACTACGAGCAGTACTTC. The J gene is TRBJ2-7, the V gene TRBV14, with D unclear. This CDR3 spans 12 amino acids. V was trimmed by 4 bases and J by 3 bases, leaving 7 bases between them. CDR1 is SGHDN and CDR2 is FVKESK in the germline V gene.

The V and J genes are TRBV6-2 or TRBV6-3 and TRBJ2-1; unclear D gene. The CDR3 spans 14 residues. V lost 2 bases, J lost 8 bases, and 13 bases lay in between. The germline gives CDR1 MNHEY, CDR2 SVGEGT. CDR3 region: CASSYRAELDEQFF. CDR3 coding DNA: TGTGCCAGCAGTTACAGGGCAGAGCTAGATGAGCAGTTCTTC.

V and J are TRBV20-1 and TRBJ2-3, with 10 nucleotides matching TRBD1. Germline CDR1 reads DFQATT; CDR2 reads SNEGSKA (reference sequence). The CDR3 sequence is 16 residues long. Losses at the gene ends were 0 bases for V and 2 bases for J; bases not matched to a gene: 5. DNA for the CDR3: TGCAGTGCTAGAGACCGGACAGGGGGTTACACAGATACGCAGTATTTT. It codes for CSARDRTGGYTDTQYF.

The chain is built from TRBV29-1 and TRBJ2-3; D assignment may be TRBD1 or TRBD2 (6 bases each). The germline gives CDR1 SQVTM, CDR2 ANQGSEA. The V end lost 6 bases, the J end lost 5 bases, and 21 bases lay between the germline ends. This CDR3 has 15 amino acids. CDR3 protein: CSVRGGQLLGDTQYF. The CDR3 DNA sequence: TGCAGCGTCAGGGGAGGTCAATTGTTGGGAGATACGCAGTATTTT.

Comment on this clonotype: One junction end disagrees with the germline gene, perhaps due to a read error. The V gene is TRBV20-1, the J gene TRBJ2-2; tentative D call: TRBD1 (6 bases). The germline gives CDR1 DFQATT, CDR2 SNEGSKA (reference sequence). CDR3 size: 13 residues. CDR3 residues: CSASVGDTGELLF. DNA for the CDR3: TGCAGTGCTAGTGTCGGGGACACCGGGGAGCTGCTTTTT.

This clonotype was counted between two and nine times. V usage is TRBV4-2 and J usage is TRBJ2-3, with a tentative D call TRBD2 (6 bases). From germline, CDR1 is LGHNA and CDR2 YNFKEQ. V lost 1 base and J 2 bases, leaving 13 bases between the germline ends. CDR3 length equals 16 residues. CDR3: CASSQALGGVTDTQYF. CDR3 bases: TGTGCCAGCAGCCAAGCGCTAGGCGGGGTCACAGATACGCAGTATTTT.